The 17 T cell receptor beta chains below were found in one sample sequenced in a study of shared clonotypes between healthy human individuals. Repertoires were generated with immunoSEQ multiplex PCR, while TCRdb's copy carries only in-frame clones and drops some. Here the sample spans some 2,000,000 clones, 85% to 95% being singletons. Sequenced material: naive CD4+ T cells sorted from blood. Subset in this sample: CD45RA+ positively selected. The receptors shown here come from a man aged 18 to 35 in good health.

V usage is TRBV5-1 and J usage is TRBJ2-3; the D call may be TRBD1 or TRBD2 (6 bases each). The CDR3 is 14 amino acids. Germline V gene sequence: CDR1 SGHRS, CDR2 YFSETQ. The V and J ends lost 0 bases and 6 bases respectively, with 11 bases between them. The CDR3 region has the DNA TGCGCCAGCAGCTTGGAGGGGGGCCGTGATACGCAGTATTTT. This codes for CASSLEGGRDTQYF.

The chain links TRBV30 to TRBJ2-7; D tentatively fits TRBD1 or TRBD2 (5 bases each). CDR1 is GTSNPN, CDR2 SVGIG, per germline (reference sequence). This CDR3 is 12 amino acids long. Between the trimmed V and J ends, which lost 5 bases and 9 bases, there was a span of 17 bases. DNA for the CDR3: TGTGCCTGGGGGACCATCTATGGGCTGCAGTACTTC. Residues: CAWGTIYGLQYF.

The chain joins TRBV30 to TRBJ2-1, with 11 bases matching TRBD2. The CDR3 is 16 residues long. Germline CDR1 and CDR2: GTSNPN and SVGIG (reference sequence). V trimming: 3 bases; J trimming: 0 bases; junction bases outside the gene matches: 4. This CDR3 is CAWRSSGRPSYNEQFF. CDR3 in DNA: TGTGCCTGGAGATCTAGCGGGAGGCCCTCCTACAATGAGCAGTTCTTC.

The rearrangement joins TRBV30 to TRBJ2-7; D remains ambiguous. The CDR3 sequence is 13 residues long. With 0 bases removed from V and 5 bases from J, the gap between germline ends came to 11 bases. CDR1 is GTSNPN, CDR2 SVGIG, per germline (reference sequence). CDR3 amino acids: CAWSVPGKNEQYF. CDR3 nucleotide sequence: TGTGCCTGGAGTGTACCAGGAAAGAACGAGCAGTACTTC.

The chain links TRBV5-1 to TRBJ2-2, with TRBD1 matching 8 bases. The length of the CDR3 is 17 residues. The germline gives CDR1 SGHRS, CDR2 YFSETQ. The J segment lost 5 bases and the V segment lost 3 bases, leaving 12 bases of the junction unmatched. CDR3 DNA: TGCGCCAGCAGCTATGACAGGGGTCGGCTTAGAACCGGGGAGCTGTTTTTT. This gives the protein CASSYDRGRLRTGELFF.

In regard to this clone: The same CDR3 is also encoded by other DNA sequences in this sample. This rearrangement joins TRBV5-1 to TRBJ2-2; either TRBD1 or TRBD2 may supply D (5 bases each). V was pared by 0 bases and J by 2 bases, with 11 bases between. The CDR3 has 16 residues. CDR1 is SGHRS, CDR2 YFSETQ, per germline. In nucleotides, the CDR3 is TGCGCCAGCAGCTTGGATGGGACGGCTAACACCGGGGAGCTGTTTTTT. This codes for CASSLDGTANTGELFF. Combining the CDR3 with reference TRBV5-1 and TRBJ2-2 gives the whole variable domain KAGVTQTPRYLIKTRGQQVTLSCSPISGHRSVSWYQQTPGQGLQFLFEYFSETQRNKGNFPGRFSGRQFSNSRSEMNVSTLELGDSALYLCASSLDGTANTGELFFGEGSRLTVL.

This clone was picked up one time. The chain couples TRBV11-2 to TRBJ1-5; 9 positions match TRBD1. V shed 1 base, J shed 9 bases, and the junction held 10 bases outside the gene matches. The CDR3 runs 16 residues. CDR1 SGHAT and CDR2 FQNNGV come from the germline V gene. In nucleotides, the CDR3 is TGTGCCAGCAGCTTAGCCCCGACAGGGGGATCTTTGCCCCAGCATTTT. This encodes CASSLAPTGGSLPQHF.

J is TRBJ1-2 and V is TRBV6-6; D gene ambiguous. The CDR3 sequence is 11 residues long. Trimming took off 7 bases at V and 8 bases at J, with 11 bases between the two ends. Looked up from germline, CDR1 is MNHNY and CDR2 is SVGAGI (reference sequence). The CDR3 here is CASKLFEGYTF. The CDR3 region has the DNA TGTGCCAGCAAGCTGTTTGAGGGCTACACCTTC.

The chain has TRBV2 and TRBJ2-7; D is uncertain. Germline V CDR1 and CDR2: SNHLY, FYNNEI. CDR3 size: 11 residues. Trimming took off 8 bases at V and 2 bases at J, with 7 bases between the two ends. In nucleotides, the CDR3 is TGTGCCAGCGGGATTACCTACGAGCAGTACTTC. Translation: CASGITYEQYF. The variable domain in full, with the rest retrieved from reference TRBV2 and TRBJ2-7, is EPEVTQTPSHQVTQMGQEVILRCVPISNHLYFYWYRQILGQKVEFLVSFYNNEISEKSEIFDDQFSVERPDGSNFTLKIRSTKLEDSAMYFCASGITYEQYFGPGTRLTVT.

The chain has TRBV10-2 and TRBJ2-5; D is perhaps TRBD1 (5 bases). The V and J ends lost 6 bases and 4 bases respectively, with 12 bases between them. The CDR3 has 13 residues. Per the germline V gene, CDR1 is WSHSY and CDR2 is SAAADI. This CDR3 is CASRDSLGETQYF. The CDR3 DNA is TGCGCCAGCAGAGACAGCCTGGGAGAGACCCAGTACTTC.

The rearrangement links TRBV6-4 to TRBJ2-3, with no clear D. CDR1 MRHNA and CDR2 SNTAGT come from the germline V gene. Deletions cut 4 bases from V and 2 bases from J, with 7 bases between. The CDR3 contains 13 residues. This CDR3 reads CASSGTATDTQYF. CDR3 nucleotides: TGTGCCAGCAGTGGGACCGCCACAGATACGCAGTATTTT.

V and J are TRBV4-1 and TRBJ1-5; a weak D match, TRBD1 (6 bases). Trimming shortened V by 2 bases and J by 2 bases, and 10 bases separated the two germline ends. This CDR3 is 15 amino acids long. From germline, CDR1 is MGHRA and CDR2 YSYEKL. In nucleotides, the CDR3 is TGCGCCAGCAGCCAATTCCGGACAGGCAATCAGCCCCAGCATTTT. Its protein product is CASSQFRTGNQPQHF.

V is TRBV28 and J is TRBJ2-7, with 9 bases that match TRBD1. Germline V gene sequence: CDR1 MDHEN, CDR2 SYDVKM. The CDR3 runs to 14 residues. Trimming at V came to 6 bases and at J to 4 bases, leaving 7 bases not matched to a gene. The CDR3 DNA sequence: TGTGCCAGCAGAACCGGACAGGGGAAATACGAGCAGTACTTC. Translating it yields CASRTGQGKYEQYF.

The gene calls are TRBV7-8 and TRBJ2-7, with TRBD1 matching over 7 bases. CDR1 is SGHVS and CDR2 is FQNEAQ in the germline V gene. The CDR3 consists of 17 residues. Trimming removed 0 bases from V and 2 bases from J; junction bases left unmatched: 10. For the CDR3, the DNA is TGTGCCAGCAGCTTAGCAATAGTACAGGGGACCACCTACGAGCAGTACTTC. Translated, it gives CASSLAIVQGTTYEQYF.

The chain combines TRBV28 with TRBJ2-7, with D tentatively TRBD1 (6 bases). V was cut by 6 bases and J by 5 bases, with 23 bases left in between. The CDR3 is made up of 16 amino acids. Germline values: CDR1 MDHEN, CDR2 SYDVKM. DNA of the CDR3: TGTGCCAGCAGATCCGTGAAGAACAGGGCGAGAAACGAGCAGTACTTC. Amino acids: CASRSVKNRARNEQYF.

Only a few counts were recorded for this clone. This chain links TRBV5-6 with TRBJ1-2; D gene unclear. V lost 0 bases and J lost 0, with 0 bases in between. The CDR3 length is 12 residues. Germline V gene data show CDR1 as SGHDT and CDR2 as YYEEEE. In DNA, the CDR3 is TGTGCCAGCAGCTTGGCTAACTATGGCTACACCTTC. Translated, it gives CASSLANYGYTF.

This clone was seen only a few times. The same CDR3 is also encoded by other DNA sequences in this sample. The V gene is TRBV19, the J gene TRBJ1-1; D possibly corresponds to TRBD1 (5 bases). The CDR3 loop spans 13 amino acids. Trimming took 3 bases from V and 1 from J, leaving 6 bases between them. Germline lookup yields CDR1 LNHDA and CDR2 SQIVND (reference sequence). The CDR3, as DNA: TGTGCCAGTAGTATGACAGCGAACACTGAAGCTTTCTTT. Its protein product is CASSMTANTEAFF.